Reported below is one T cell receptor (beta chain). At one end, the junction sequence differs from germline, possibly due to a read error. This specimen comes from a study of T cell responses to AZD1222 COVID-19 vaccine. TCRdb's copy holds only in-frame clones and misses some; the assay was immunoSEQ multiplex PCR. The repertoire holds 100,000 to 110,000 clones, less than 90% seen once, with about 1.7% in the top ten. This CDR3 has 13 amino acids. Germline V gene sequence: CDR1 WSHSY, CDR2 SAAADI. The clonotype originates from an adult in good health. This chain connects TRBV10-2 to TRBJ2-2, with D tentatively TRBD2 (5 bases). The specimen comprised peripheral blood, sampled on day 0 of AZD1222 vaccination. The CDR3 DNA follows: TGCGCCAGCTGTGAGGGGAACACCGGGGAGCTGTTTTTT. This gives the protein CASCEGNTGELFF.